This T cell receptor (beta chain) was recovered during a study of T cells in women clearing cervical HPV infection. About the research overall: Case blood was drawn when the lesion was first found; control blood after infection became undetectable.

Generated by immunoSEQ multiplex PCR, the TCRdb table keeps only in-frame clones and is missing some. The listing records tens of thousands of clones. Study-wide results and limits: Repertoire richness, not evenness, was significantly elevated in CIN3+ cases versus controls.

In germline, CDR1 is SGHRS, CDR2 YFSETQ. V was clipped by 4 bases and J by 0 bases, with 11 bases between them. CDR3 length: 16 amino acids. As concerns this clone: Its target is not known. Read coverage stops 3 residues before the CDR3 terminus; the germline J gene supplies the remainder.

The clonotype was recovered from a woman between 18 and 69 years old with a cervical HPV16 infection that either progressed to CIN3+ or cleared (not recorded which). This sequence joins TRBV5-1 and TRBJ2-6, with a possible D match to TRBD1 (5 bases). Sequencing was carried out using blood buffy coat. Partial CDR3 DNA: TGCGCCAGCAGCGTGACAGTCCGCTCTGGGGCCAACGTC. Protein product: CASSVTVRSGANV. The entire CDR3 sequence reads CASSVTVRSGANVLTF.